The clone carrying this T cell receptor (beta chain) was seen a single time. The target antigen is unknown. The data stem from a study of CD8 T cell repertoires and HIV-1 epitope variants. The ends were cut back, 3 bases at V and 0 bases at J, with 14 bases in the middle. CDR3 length: 16 residues. Per the germline V gene, CDR1 is LNHDA and CDR2 is SQIVND (reference sequence). Some clones are missing from TCRdb's copy, which holds only in-frame ones; the method was immunoSEQ multiplex PCR. Among some 5,100 clones listed, more than 65% were seen once. Sequenced sample: cultured CD8+ T cells derived from PBMCs. The chain recombines TRBV19 with TRBJ1-1, with D uncertain. The sequence was collected from a male donor with HIV. The CDR3, as DNA: TGTGCCAGTAGTATCGTCAATCCCGTCCTGAACACTGAAGCTTTCTTT. The encoded protein is CASSIVNPVLNTEAFF.